The rows below give T cell receptor beta chains drawn from one sample of a study of PD-1 blockade in classical Hodgkin lymphoma. Sequenced by immunoSEQ multiplex PCR; TCRdb stores in-frame clones only, minus some. The top ten clones hold about 10% of a sample with tens of thousands of clones, about 88% of them seen once. Sequenced material: peripheral blood mononuclear cells (PBMCs), taken before the second cycle of nivolumab. The receptors originated from a human donor with classical Hodgkin lymphoma. Both conserved end residues are part of each CDR3. Each record gives: J gene, V gene, D gene, CDR3 protein. The D gene is left open where the match is weak.

>TRBJ2-5|TRBV4-1|.
CASSQALGPETQYF
>TRBJ2-5|TRBV7-9|.
CAVSGQETQYF
>TRBJ2-7|TRBV27|TRBD2
CASRQTSGSREQYF
>TRBJ2-3|TRBV18|.
CASSPAVGFTDTQYF
>TRBJ2-1|TRBV5-1|.
CASSMDPLTDEQFF
>TRBJ1-5|TRBV18|.
CASSQQGPTNQPQHF
>TRBJ1-1|TRBV28|TRBD1
CASSTSSGQGAYEAFF
>TRBJ2-2|TRBV7-2|TRBD2
CASSLSGGASGSTGELFF
>TRBJ1-3|TRBV5-1|.
CASSLEGGNTIYF
>TRBJ2-3|TRBV19|TRBD2
CASSTRGLAGTTDTQYF
>TRBJ2-1|TRBV7-8|.
CASSLDSTYEQFF
>TRBJ2-7|TRBV10-1|TRBD1
CASSRDRVSEQYF
>TRBJ2-2|TRBV19|.
CASQWGLTGELFF
>TRBJ2-2|TRBV4-1|TRBD2
CASSQATSGRTVGELFF
>TRBJ2-3|TRBV5-6|.
CASSLGWGSSTDTQYF
>TRBJ2-5|TRBV5-8|.
CASRRGVGLSTTETQYF
>TRBJ1-1|TRBV18|.
CASLGTLGSEAFF
>TRBJ2-5|TRBV4-1|TRBD2
CASSPHSSGGALETQYF
>TRBJ1-6|TRBV9|.
CASSPDPRSDNSPLHF
>TRBJ2-3|TRBV7-6|.
CASSYLTDTQYF
>TRBJ2-1|TRBV7-3|TRBD2
CASSLIFGAGGPGNEQFF
>TRBJ2-1|TRBV10-3|.
CAITNEGTVNEQFF
>TRBJ1-1|TRBV15|.
CATSRDQGTVAFF
>TRBJ2-5|TRBV5-6|TRBD1
CASSLTGTGDETQYF
>TRBJ2-7|TRBV5-6|.
CASSQKNYEQYF
>TRBJ2-1|TRBV5-1|TRBD2
CASSQQLAGVNEQFF
>TRBJ2-7|TRBV7-8|.
CASSLEYTGIHEQYF
>TRBJ2-7|TRBV30|.
CAWSEGISYEQYF
>TRBJ2-1|TRBV4-1|TRBD2
CASSQAAGTTHEQFF
>TRBJ1-5|TRBV27|.
CASSAAVGQPQHF